What follows are 9 T cell receptor beta chains derived from one specimen sequenced in a study of blood T cell repertoires in COVID-19. Assay: immunoSEQ multiplex PCR; the TCRdb copy retains only in-frame clones and omits some. The data contain more than 35,000 clones, roughly 87% of them singletons. Sequenced material: peripheral blood. Receptors originate from a man in his sixties with acute or convalescent COVID-19.

This clone was observed once. The rearrangement uses TRBV19 and TRBJ2-2; the match to TRBD2 covers 7 bases. The length of the CDR3 is 16 residues. J was trimmed by 5 bases and V by 2 bases; bases with no gene match: 8. Germline V gives CDR1 LNHDA, CDR2 SQIVND (reference sequence). The CDR3 sequence is CASSIRLALGTGELFF. The CDR3 DNA reads TGTGCCAGTAGTATACGACTAGCACTGGGTACCGGGGAGCTGTTTTTT.

This chain joins TRBV9 and TRBJ1-5, with D hard to call. The CDR3 has 13 residues. Trimming left V 2 bases short and J 5 bases short, with 8 bases between. Germline V gives CDR1 SGDLS, CDR2 YYNGEE. The CDR3 DNA is TGTGCCAGCAGCGTGGGGAGCTATCAGCCCCAGCATTTT. It specifies CASSVGSYQPQHF.

The chain has TRBV27 and TRBJ1-5; tentatively, D is TRBD1 (6 bases). The CDR3 loop spans 14 amino acids. Germline CDR1 and CDR2: MNHEY and SMNVEV (reference sequence). V lost 2 bases to trimming and J lost 3 bases, with 8 bases between them. CDR3 residues: CASSLGGVNQPQHF. The CDR3 DNA reads TGTGCCAGCAGTTTAGGGGGCGTCAATCAGCCCCAGCATTTT.

V and J are TRBV19 and TRBJ2-3; TRBD2 agrees at 14 bases. V was clipped by 10 bases and J by 6 bases; unmatched bases: 15. The CDR3 loop spans 17 amino acids. The germline CDR1 and CDR2 sequences are LNHDA and SQIVND (reference sequence). The CDR3, as DNA: TGTGCCACTCGAGGGACTAGCGGGAGTGTAAGAAGTGATACGCAGTATTTT. Translation gives CATRGTSGSVRSDTQYF.

This sequence joins TRBV24-1 and TRBJ1-5; D may be TRBD1 (6 bases). CDR3 length: 15 amino acids. The V gene's germline CDR1 is KGHDR and CDR2 SFDVKD. V lost 2 bases, J lost 0 bases, and 7 bases lay in between. This CDR3 is CATSDSGVSNQPQHF. DNA for the CDR3: TGTGCCACCAGTGATTCAGGGGTTAGCAATCAGCCCCAGCATTTT.

This sequence joins TRBV7-9 and TRBJ2-3; D may be TRBD2 (7 bases). Germline CDR1 reads SEHNR; CDR2 reads FQNEAQ (reference sequence). The germline V and J ends were trimmed by 2 bases and 9 bases, with 18 bases remaining between them. The CDR3 has 15 residues. The CDR3 nucleotides read TGTGCCAGCAGCTTATCGTCGTTAGGGGGGGAAACGCAGTATTTT. Protein product: CASSLSSLGGETQYF. The whole variable domain, remainder taken from reference TRBV7-9 and TRBJ2-3, is DTGVSQNPRHKITKRGQNVTFRCDPISEHNRLYWYRQTLGQGPEFLTYFQNEAQLEKSRLLSDRFSAERPKGSFSTLEIQRTEQGDSAMYLCASSLSSLGGETQYFGPGTRLTVL.

The chain is built from TRBV5-1 and TRBJ2-1; 8 bases are a match to TRBD2. The CDR3 runs 20 residues. Germline loops: CDR1 SGHRS, CDR2 YFSETQ. V was clipped by 1 base and J by 0 bases; unmatched bases: 15. CDR3 sequence reads: CASSLFGLAGRISSYNEQFF. Written as DNA, the CDR3 is TGCGCCAGCAGCTTGTTTGGCCTAGCGGGTAGGATAAGCTCCTACAATGAGCAGTTCTTC.

The gene calls are TRBV27 and TRBJ1-2; D is possibly TRBD1 (5 bases). CDR1 is MNHEY, CDR2 SMNVEV, per germline (reference sequence). Trimming shortened V by 6 bases and J by 4 bases, and 12 bases separated the two germline ends. The CDR3 loop spans 13 amino acids. The DNA of the CDR3 is TGTGCCAGCAGGCGTCAGGGAGGCTATGGCTACACCTTC. Its protein is CASRRQGGYGYTF.

The chain employs TRBV24-1 and TRBJ2-3, with 9 bases identical to TRBD1. CDR3 size: 15 residues. The germline V gene has CDR1 KGHDR and CDR2 SFDVKD. J gave up 4 bases and V 2 bases, and 3 bases lay outside the gene matches. CDR3 nucleotide sequence: TGTGCCACCAGTGATTACAGGGGGCGCGCAGATACGCAGTATTTT. Encoded protein: CATSDYRGRADTQYF.